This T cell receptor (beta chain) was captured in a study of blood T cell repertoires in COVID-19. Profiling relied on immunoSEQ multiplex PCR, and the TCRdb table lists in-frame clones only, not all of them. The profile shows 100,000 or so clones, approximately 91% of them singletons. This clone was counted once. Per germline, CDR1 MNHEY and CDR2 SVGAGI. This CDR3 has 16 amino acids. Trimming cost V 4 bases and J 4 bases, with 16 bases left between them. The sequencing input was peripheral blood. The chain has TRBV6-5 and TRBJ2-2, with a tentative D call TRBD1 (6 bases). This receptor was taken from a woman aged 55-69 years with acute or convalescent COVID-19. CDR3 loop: CASSLLTGRGTGELFF. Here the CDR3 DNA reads TGTGCCAGCAGTTTGCTGACAGGTCGTGGCACCGGGGAGCTGTTTTTT.